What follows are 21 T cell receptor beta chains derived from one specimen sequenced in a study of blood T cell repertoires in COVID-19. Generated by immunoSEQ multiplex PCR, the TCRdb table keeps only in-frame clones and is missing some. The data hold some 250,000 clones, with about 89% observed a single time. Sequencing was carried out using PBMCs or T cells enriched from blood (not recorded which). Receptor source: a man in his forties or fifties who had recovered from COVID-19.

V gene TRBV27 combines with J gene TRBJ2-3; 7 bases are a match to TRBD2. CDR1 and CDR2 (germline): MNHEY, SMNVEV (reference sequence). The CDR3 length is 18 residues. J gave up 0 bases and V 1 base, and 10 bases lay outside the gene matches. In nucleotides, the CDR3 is TGTGCCAGCAGTTTATACTCTGATGTGGGGGGGAGCACAGATACGCAGTATTTT. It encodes CASSLYSDVGGSTDTQYF.

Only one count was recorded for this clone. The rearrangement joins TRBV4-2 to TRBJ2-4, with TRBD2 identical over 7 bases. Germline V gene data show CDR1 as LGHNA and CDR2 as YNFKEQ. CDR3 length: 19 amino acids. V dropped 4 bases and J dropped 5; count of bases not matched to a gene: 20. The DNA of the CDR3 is TGTGCCAGCAGCCCCATTTTTATTGTGGGAGGGCCCTACCAAAACATTCAGTACTTC. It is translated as CASSPIFIVGGPYQNIQYF.

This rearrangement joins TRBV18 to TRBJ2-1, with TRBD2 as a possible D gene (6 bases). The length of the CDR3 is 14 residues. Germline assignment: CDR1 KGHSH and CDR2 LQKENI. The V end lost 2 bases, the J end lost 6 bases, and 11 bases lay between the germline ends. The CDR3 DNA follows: TGTGCCAGCTCACCAACCAAGGGAGGCAATGAGCAGTTCTTC. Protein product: CASSPTKGGNEQFF.

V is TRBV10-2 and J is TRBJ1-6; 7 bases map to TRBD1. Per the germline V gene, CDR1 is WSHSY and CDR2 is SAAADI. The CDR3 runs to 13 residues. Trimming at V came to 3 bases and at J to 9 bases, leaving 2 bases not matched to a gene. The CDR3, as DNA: TGCGCCAGCAGTGAAGGGGGCGGTTCACCCCTCCACTTT. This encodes CASSEGGGSPLHF.

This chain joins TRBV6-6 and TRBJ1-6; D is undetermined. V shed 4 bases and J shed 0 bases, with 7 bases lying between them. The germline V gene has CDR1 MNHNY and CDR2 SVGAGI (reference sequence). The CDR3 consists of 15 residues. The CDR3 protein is CASSLVSSYNSPLHF. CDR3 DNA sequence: TGTGCCAGCAGTTTGGTGAGCTCCTATAATTCACCCCTCCACTTT.

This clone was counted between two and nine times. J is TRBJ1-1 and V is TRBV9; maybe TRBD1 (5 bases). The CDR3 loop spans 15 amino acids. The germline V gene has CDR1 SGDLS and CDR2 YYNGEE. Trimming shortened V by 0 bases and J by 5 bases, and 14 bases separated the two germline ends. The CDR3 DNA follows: TGTGCCAGCAGCGTAGTGGGGGGAATCGGAACTGAAGCTTTCTTT. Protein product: CASSVVGGIGTEAFF.

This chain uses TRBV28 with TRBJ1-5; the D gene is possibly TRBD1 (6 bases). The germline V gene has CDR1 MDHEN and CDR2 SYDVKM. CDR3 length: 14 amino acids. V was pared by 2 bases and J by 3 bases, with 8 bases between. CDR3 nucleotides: TGTGCCAGCAGTTTAGGGGGACACAATCAGCCCCAGCATTTT. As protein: CASSLGGHNQPQHF.

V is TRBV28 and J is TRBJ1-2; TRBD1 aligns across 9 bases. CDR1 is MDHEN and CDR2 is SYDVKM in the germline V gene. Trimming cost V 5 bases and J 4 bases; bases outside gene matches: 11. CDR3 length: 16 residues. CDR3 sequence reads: CASSPFLGQGFYGYTF. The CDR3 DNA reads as TGTGCCAGCAGTCCCTTCTTAGGACAGGGGTTCTATGGCTACACCTTC.

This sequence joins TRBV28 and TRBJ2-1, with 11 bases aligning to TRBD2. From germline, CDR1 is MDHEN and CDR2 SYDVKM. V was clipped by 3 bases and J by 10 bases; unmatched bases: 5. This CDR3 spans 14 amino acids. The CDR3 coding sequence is TGTGCCAGCAGTTTTAGCGGGAGGGGAGGGGAGCAGTTCTTC. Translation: CASSFSGRGGEQFF.

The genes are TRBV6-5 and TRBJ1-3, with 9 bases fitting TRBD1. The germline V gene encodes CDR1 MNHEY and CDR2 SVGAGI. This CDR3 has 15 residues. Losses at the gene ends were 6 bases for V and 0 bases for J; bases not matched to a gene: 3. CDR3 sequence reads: CASRTGGYSGNTIYF. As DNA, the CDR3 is TGTGCCAGCAGGACAGGGGGATACTCTGGAAACACCATATATTTT.

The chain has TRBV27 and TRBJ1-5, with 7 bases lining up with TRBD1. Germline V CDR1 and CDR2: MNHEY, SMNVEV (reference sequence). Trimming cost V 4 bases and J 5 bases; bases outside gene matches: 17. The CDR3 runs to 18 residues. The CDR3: CASSSLGWTGQMDQPQHF. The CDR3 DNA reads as TGTGCCAGCAGTTCCCTCGGTTGGACAGGCCAGATGGATCAGCCCCAGCATTTT.

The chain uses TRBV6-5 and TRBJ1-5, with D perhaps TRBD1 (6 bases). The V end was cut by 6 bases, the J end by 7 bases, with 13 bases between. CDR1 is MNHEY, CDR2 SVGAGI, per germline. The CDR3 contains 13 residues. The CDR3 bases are TGTGCCAGCAGGAACAGGGTCCAACAGCCCCAGCATTTT. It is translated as CASRNRVQQPQHF.

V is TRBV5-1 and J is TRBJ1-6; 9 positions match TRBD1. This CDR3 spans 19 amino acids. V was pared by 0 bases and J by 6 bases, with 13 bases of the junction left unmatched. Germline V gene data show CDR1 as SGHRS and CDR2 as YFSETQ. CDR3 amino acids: CASSLEGQGLSDPNSPLHF. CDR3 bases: TGCGCCAGCAGCTTGGAGGGACAGGGTCTTTCCGACCCTAATTCACCCCTCCACTTT.

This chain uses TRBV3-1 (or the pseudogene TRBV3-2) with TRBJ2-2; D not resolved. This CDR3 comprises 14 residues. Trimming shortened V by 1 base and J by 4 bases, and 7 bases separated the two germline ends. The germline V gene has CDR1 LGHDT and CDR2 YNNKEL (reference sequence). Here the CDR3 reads CASSQAVPTGELFF. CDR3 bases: TGTGCCAGCAGCCAAGCGGTTCCCACCGGGGAGCTGTTTTTT.

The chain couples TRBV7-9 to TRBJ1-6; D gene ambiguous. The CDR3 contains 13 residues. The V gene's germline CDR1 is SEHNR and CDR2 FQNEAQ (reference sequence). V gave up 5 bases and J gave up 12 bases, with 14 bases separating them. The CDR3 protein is CASSGEGDGPLHF. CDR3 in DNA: TGTGCCAGCAGCGGAGAGGGTGACGGACCCCTCCACTTT.

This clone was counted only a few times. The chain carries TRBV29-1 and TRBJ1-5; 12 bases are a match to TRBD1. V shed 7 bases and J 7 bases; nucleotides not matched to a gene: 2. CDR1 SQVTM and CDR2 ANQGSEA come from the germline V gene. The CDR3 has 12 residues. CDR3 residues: CSAGTGGQPQHF. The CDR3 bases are TGCAGCGCTGGGACAGGGGGCCAGCCCCAGCATTTT. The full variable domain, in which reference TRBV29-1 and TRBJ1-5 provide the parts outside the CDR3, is SAVISQKPSRDICQRGTSLTIQCQVDSQVTMMFWYRQQPGQSLTLIATANQGSEATYESGFVIDKFPISRPNLTFSTLTVSNMSPEDSSIYLCSAGTGGQPQHFGDGTRLSIL.

The CDR3 reads CATSKTGTGETQYF. CDR3 nucleotides: TGTGCCACCAGTAAAACAGGGACGGGGGAGACCCAGTACTTC. The rearrangement joins TRBV24-1 to TRBJ2-5; TRBD1 is a possible D gene (6 bases). There are 14 residues in the CDR3. Germline assignment: CDR1 KGHDR and CDR2 SFDVKD. Trimming pared 6 bases from V and 5 bases from J, leaving 15 bases between.

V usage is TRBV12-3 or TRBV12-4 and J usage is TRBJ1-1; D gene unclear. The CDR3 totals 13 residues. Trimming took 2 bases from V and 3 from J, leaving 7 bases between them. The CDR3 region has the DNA TGTGCCAGCAGTTTAATCAGGCACACTGAAGCTTTCTTT. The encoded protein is CASSLIRHTEAFF.

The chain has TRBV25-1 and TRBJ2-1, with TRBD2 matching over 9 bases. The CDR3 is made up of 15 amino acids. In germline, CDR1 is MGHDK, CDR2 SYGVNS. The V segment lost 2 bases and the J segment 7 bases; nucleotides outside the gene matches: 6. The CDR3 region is CASSEAGGPRNEQFF. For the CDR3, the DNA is TGTGCCAGCAGTGAAGCGGGAGGGCCAAGGAATGAGCAGTTCTTC. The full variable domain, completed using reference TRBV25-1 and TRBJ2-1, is EADIYQTPRYLVIGTGKKITLECSQTMGHDKMYWYQQDPGMELHLIHYSYGVNSTEKGDLSSESTVSRIRTEHFPLTLESARPSHTSQYLCASSEAGGPRNEQFFGPGTRLTVL.

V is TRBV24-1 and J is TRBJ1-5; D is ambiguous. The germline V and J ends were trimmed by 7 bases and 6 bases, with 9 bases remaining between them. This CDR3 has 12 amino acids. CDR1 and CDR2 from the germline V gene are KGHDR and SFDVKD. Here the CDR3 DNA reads TGTGCCACCAGCGACCGGGGTCAGCCCCAGCATTTT. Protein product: CATSDRGQPQHF.

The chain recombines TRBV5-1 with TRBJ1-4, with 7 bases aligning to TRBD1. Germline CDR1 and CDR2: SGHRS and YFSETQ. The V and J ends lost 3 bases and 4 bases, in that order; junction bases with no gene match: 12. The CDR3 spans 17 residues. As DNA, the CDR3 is TGCGCCAGCAGCTCAACGACGGGACAGTTGGTTAATGAAAAACTGTTTTTT. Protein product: CASSSTTGQLVNEKLFF.